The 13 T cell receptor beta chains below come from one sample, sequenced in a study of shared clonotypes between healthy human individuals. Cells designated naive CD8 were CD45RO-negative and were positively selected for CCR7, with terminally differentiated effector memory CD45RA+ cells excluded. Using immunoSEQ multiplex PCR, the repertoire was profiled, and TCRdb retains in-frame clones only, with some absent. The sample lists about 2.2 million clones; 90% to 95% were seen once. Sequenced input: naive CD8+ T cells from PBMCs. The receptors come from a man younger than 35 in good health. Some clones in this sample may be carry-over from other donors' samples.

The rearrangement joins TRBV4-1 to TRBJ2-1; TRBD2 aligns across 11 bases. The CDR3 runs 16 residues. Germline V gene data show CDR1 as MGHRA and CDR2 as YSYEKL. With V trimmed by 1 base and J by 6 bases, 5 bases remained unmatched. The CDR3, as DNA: TGCGCCAGCAGCCAAGGGGTAGCGGGAGGGCGCAATGAGCAGTTCTTC. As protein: CASSQGVAGGRNEQFF.

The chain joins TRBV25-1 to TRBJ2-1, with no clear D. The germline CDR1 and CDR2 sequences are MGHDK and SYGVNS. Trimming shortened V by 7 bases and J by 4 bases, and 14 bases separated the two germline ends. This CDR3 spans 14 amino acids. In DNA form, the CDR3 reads TGTGCCAGCACCCCGGAAACTCCTTACAATGAGCAGTTCTTC. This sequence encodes CASTPETPYNEQFF.

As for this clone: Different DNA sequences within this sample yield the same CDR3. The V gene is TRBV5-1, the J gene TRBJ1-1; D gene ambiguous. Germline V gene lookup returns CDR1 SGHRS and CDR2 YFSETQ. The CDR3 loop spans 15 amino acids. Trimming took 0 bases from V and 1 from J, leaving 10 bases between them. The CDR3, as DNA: TGCGCCAGCAGCTTGGGTGTTGGCAGGAACACTGAAGCTTTCTTT. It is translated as CASSLGVGRNTEAFF.

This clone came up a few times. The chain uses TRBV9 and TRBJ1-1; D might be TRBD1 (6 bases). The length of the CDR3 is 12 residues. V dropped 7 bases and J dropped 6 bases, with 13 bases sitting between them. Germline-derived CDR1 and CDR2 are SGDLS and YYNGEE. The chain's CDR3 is CASGVDSPEAFF. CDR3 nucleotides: TGTGCCAGCGGGGTGGACAGCCCTGAAGCTTTCTTT.

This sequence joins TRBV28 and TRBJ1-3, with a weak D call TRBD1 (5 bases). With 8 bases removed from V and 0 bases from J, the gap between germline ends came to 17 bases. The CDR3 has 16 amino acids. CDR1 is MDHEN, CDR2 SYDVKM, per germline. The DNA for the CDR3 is TGTGCCAGCTTTGACAGCCCTCGAGTCTCTGGAAACACCATATATTTT. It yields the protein CASFDSPRVSGNTIYF.

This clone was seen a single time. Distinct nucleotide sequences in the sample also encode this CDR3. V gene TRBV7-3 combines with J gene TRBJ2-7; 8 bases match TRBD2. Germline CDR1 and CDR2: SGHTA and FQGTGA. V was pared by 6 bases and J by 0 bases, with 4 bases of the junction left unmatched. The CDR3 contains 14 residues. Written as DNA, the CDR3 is TGTGCCAGCAGTCCGGGACTAGGCTCCTACGAGCAGTACTTC. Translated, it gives CASSPGLGSYEQYF.

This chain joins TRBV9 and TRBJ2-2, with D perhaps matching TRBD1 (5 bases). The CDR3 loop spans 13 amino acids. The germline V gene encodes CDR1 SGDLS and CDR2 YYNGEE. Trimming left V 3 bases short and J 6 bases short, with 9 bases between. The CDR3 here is CASSARVAGELFF. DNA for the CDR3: TGTGCCAGCAGCGCCAGGGTGGCCGGGGAGCTGTTTTTT.

The CDR3 DNA follows: TGTGCCAGCAGCGTAGTGGGGCAGGCAGGGGAAGCTTTCTTT. This encodes CASSVVGQAGEAFF. The chain joins TRBV9 to TRBJ1-1; a weak D match, TRBD1 (5 bases). V lost 0 bases to trimming and J lost 8 bases, with 14 bases between them. The CDR3 consists of 14 residues. CDR1 is SGDLS, CDR2 YYNGEE, per germline.

CDR3 coding DNA: TGTGCCAGCAGCTTAGGGTCGACGGTAAGCCAAGAGACCCAGTACTTC. It codes for CASSLGSTVSQETQYF. The chain recombines TRBV11-2 with TRBJ2-5, with D uncertain. Looked up from germline, CDR1 is SGHAT and CDR2 is FQNNGV. This CDR3 is 16 amino acids long. Trimming stripped 1 base from V and 1 base from J, with 13 bases between.

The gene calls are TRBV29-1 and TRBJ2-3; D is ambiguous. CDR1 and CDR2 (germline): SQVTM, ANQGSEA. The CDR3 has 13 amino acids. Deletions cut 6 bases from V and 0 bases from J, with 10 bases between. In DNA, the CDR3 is TGCAGCGTGGTCGGGTCAAGCACAGATACGCAGTATTTT. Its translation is CSVVGSSTDTQYF.

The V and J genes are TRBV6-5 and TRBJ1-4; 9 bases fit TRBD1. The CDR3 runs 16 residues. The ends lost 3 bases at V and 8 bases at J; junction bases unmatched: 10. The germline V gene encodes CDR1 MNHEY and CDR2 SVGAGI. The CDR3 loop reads CASSYDRTGESEKLFF. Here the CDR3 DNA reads TGTGCCAGCAGTTATGATCGGACAGGGGAGAGCGAAAAACTGTTTTTT.

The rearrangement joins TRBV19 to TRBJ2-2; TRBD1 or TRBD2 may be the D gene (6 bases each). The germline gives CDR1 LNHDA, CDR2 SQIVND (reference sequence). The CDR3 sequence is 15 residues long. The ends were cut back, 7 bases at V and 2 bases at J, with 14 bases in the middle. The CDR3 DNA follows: TGTGCCAGTAAGTCTCGGGGGCCCAACACCGGGGAGCTGTTTTTT. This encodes CASKSRGPNTGELFF.

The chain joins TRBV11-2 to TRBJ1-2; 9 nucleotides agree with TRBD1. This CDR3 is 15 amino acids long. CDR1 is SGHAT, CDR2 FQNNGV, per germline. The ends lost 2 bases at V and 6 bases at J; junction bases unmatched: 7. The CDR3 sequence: CASSLSGTGIDGYTF. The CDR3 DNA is TGTGCCAGCAGCTTATCCGGGACAGGGATCGATGGCTACACCTTC.